One and the same sample provided the 18 T cell receptor beta chains below, sequenced in a study of tumor T cells in aggressive B-cell lymphoma. Libraries were prepared by immunoSEQ multiplex PCR; TCRdb keeps only in-frame clonotypes and omits some of them. This table holds 1,500 to 2,000 clones, 75% to 90% found once. Sequences were obtained from tumor tissue. These receptors all stem from an adult with diffuse large B cell lymphoma.

This chain links TRBV4-2 with TRBJ1-6, with 10 bases that match TRBD1. J gave up 4 bases and V 4 bases, and 7 bases lay outside the gene matches. The length of the CDR3 is 17 residues. In germline, CDR1 is LGHNA, CDR2 YNFKEQ. CDR3 amino acids: CASSLDRGRGYNSPLHF. CDR3 DNA sequence: TGTGCCAGCAGCCTTGACAGGGGGCGAGGGTATAATTCACCCCTCCACTTT.

The J gene is TRBJ2-7, the V gene TRBV27, with 9 bases identical to TRBD2. Per germline, CDR1 MNHEY and CDR2 SMNVEV (reference sequence). The CDR3 totals 16 residues. The ends lost 4 bases at V and 0 bases at J; junction bases unmatched: 7. The CDR3 DNA is TGTGCCAGCAGTTCCCTAAGCGGGGGGAACTCCTACGAGCAGTACTTC. This sequence encodes CASSSLSGGNSYEQYF.

This chain uses TRBV7-2 with TRBJ2-7; D perhaps matches TRBD2 (5 bases). V lost 2 bases to trimming and J lost 4 bases, with 21 bases between them. This CDR3 is built from 17 residues. Germline V CDR1 and CDR2: SGHTA, FQGNSA. The CDR3 DNA is TGTGCCAGCAGCTTACCCCGAGCCAGCGGCCCCCTTTACGAGCAGTACTTC. It codes for CASSLPRASGPLYEQYF.

The chain couples TRBV11-1 to TRBJ2-5; D gene unclear. The CDR3 runs 14 residues. In germline, CDR1 is SGHAT, CDR2 FQDESV (reference sequence). V lost 5 bases and J lost 4, with 14 bases in between. In DNA form, the CDR3 reads TGTGCCAGCAGCCCGCTAGTAAGTTCAGAGACCCAGTACTTC. It encodes CASSPLVSSETQYF.

J is TRBJ2-5 and V is TRBV5-1; 9 bases map to TRBD2. The germline CDR1 and CDR2 sequences are SGHRS and YFSETQ. J was trimmed by 7 bases and V by 0 bases; bases with no gene match: 7. The CDR3 covers 15 residues. CDR3 nucleotide sequence: TGCGCCAGCAGCTTGGACCCAGCGGGAGGAAGGACCCAGTACTTC. Protein product: CASSLDPAGGRTQYF.

The rearrangement uses TRBV6-1 and TRBJ1-4, with a tentative D call TRBD1 (6 bases). V shed 4 bases and J shed 4 bases, with 13 bases lying between them. The germline V gene encodes CDR1 MNHNS and CDR2 SASEGT. The CDR3 has 15 amino acids. The DNA for the CDR3 is TGTGCCAGCAGTGCGCTGACAGGACTTAATGAAAAACTGTTTTTT. Its translation is CASSALTGLNEKLFF.

The chain has TRBV27 and TRBJ2-2; D remains ambiguous. The CDR3 contains 12 residues. Germline CDR1 is MNHEY and CDR2 is SMNVEV (reference sequence). The CDR3 sequence: CGATPNTGELFF. CDR3 DNA: TGTGGCGCGACACCGAACACCGGGGAGCTGTTTTTT.

The J gene is TRBJ2-5, the V gene TRBV5-4, with 7 positions matching TRBD1. CDR1 and CDR2 (germline): SGHNT, YYREEE (reference sequence). The CDR3 is 14 residues long. The ends lost 4 bases at V and 4 bases at J; junction bases unmatched: 7. CDR3 DNA sequence: TGTGCCAGCAGCCCAAAAACAGGGGTAGAGACCCAGTACTTC. It translates to CASSPKTGVETQYF.

In DNA, the CDR3 is TGTGCCAGCAGTCCATACTCTAGCTCGGAGCAGTACTTC. Its translation: CASSPYSSSEQYF. The chain links TRBV27 to TRBJ2-7; the D gene is possibly TRBD2 (5 bases). Germline lookup yields CDR1 MNHEY and CDR2 SMNVEV (reference sequence). V lost 5 bases to trimming and J lost 7 bases, with 15 bases between them. This CDR3 region has 13 residues.

The chain carries TRBV7-9 and TRBJ2-5, with 7 positions matching TRBD1. Gene TRBJ2-7 matches the end of the DNA better, so the J call may be wrong. The CDR3 has 14 amino acids. In germline, CDR1 is SEHNR, CDR2 FQNEAQ (reference sequence). The DNA of the CDR3 is TGTGCCAGCAGCCCGACAGGGATCTCCTACGAGCAGTACTTC. It specifies CASSPTGISYEQYF.

The rearrangement links TRBV7-9 to TRBJ2-5; unclear D gene. The CDR3 runs to 16 residues. V lost 4 bases, J lost 0 bases, and 15 bases lay in between. In germline, CDR1 is SEHNR, CDR2 FQNEAQ (reference sequence). CDR3 sequence: CASSSGSSLYQETQYF. DNA for the CDR3: TGTGCCAGCAGCTCAGGATCCTCGTTGTACCAAGAGACCCAGTACTTC. Drawing the rest from reference TRBV7-9 and TRBJ2-5, the complete variable domain is DTGVSQNPRHKITKRGQNVTFRCDPISEHNRLYWYRQTLGQGPEFLTYFQNEAQLEKSRLLSDRFSAERPKGSFSTLEIQRTEQGDSAMYLCASSSGSSLYQETQYFGPGTRLLVL.

About this clone itself: It may be a read error: a sequence one base away is much more abundant. The sample carries other DNA sequences with the same CDR3. The rearrangement links TRBV5-6 to TRBJ1-1; D may be TRBD1 (6 bases). The CDR3 length is 14 residues. Germline loops: CDR1 SGHDT, CDR2 YYEEEE. Trimming stripped 3 bases from V and 10 bases from J, with 19 bases between. The CDR3 here is CASSSGTGGGGAFF. The CDR3 DNA is TGTGCCAGCAGCTCCGGGACGGGGGGCGGAGGAGCTTTCTTT.

Only a few counts were recorded for this clone. J is TRBJ2-7 and V is TRBV19, with TRBD2 identical over 8 bases. This CDR3 spans 14 amino acids. Germline V CDR1 and CDR2: LNHDA, SQIVND (reference sequence). Trimming removed 8 bases from V and 4 bases from J; junction bases left unmatched: 10. CDR3 loop: CASSRSGGSYEQYF. The CDR3 DNA reads TGTGCCAGTTCCAGAAGCGGGGGATCGTACGAGCAGTACTTC. The whole variable domain, filled in from reference TRBV19 and TRBJ2-7, reads DGGITQSPKYLFRKEGQNVTLSCEQNLNHDAMYWYRQDPGQGLRLIYYSQIVNDFQKGDIAEGYSVSREKKESFPLTVTSAQKNPTAFYLCASSRSGGSYEQYFGPGTRLTVT.

The chain has TRBV25-1 and TRBJ1-1; no reliable D call. CDR3 length equals 14 residues. Per germline, CDR1 MGHDK and CDR2 SYGVNS. V shed 4 bases and J shed 3 bases, with 12 bases lying between them. The DNA of the CDR3 is TGTGCCAGCAGTGGGCCGGGAAGGGACACTGAAGCTTTCTTT. Protein: CASSGPGRDTEAFF.

CDR3: CASSPTGLGQPQHF. The DNA of the CDR3 is TGTGCCAGCAGTCCCACAGGGTTGGGGCAGCCCCAGCATTTT. The chain has TRBV6-6 and TRBJ1-5; TRBD1 is a possible D gene (6 bases). The CDR3 spans 14 residues. V was clipped by 5 bases and J by 7 bases, with 15 bases between them. Germline V gene sequence: CDR1 MNHNY, CDR2 SVGAGI (reference sequence).

With respect to this clone: The limits of the CDR3 on the DNA are not certain, so only TCRdb's listed CDR3 is given. The rearrangement joins TRBV6-5 to TRBJ1-5. Germline CDR1 and CDR2: MNHEY and SVGAGI. The CDR3 numbers 12 amino acids, ends counted. The CDR3 reads CASSSSGQPQHF.

The V and J genes are TRBV10-1 and TRBJ2-1; 7 bases fit TRBD2. Germline V CDR1 and CDR2: WNHNN, SYGVQD (reference sequence). J lost 1 base, V lost 0 bases, and 6 bases had no gene match. There are 17 residues in the CDR3. The CDR3 DNA reads TGCGCCAGCAGTGAGTCATCCAGCGGGGCTTCCTACAATGAGCAGTTCTTC. Translated, it gives CASSESSSGASYNEQFF.

V is TRBV5-6 and J is TRBJ1-1; possibly TRBD1 for D (5 bases). V was pared by 0 bases and J by 7 bases, with 16 bases between. This CDR3 spans 15 amino acids. The germline V gene has CDR1 SGHDT and CDR2 YYEEEE. The CDR3 DNA follows: TGTGCCAGCAGCTTGGCGAACGGGGGATTAGGTGAAGCTTTCTTT. It encodes CASSLANGGLGEAFF.